The sequence of this T cell receptor (beta chain) was determined in a study of shared clonotypes between healthy human individuals. Study observations and caveats: Lower generation probabilities were found for non-shared clonotypes than for those shared by all four donors. Inspection by rarefaction showed sorted-subset sequencing to be incomplete despite large depth. A handful of donors showed sharing of around 5% of naive CD4 clonotypes.

Of note for this clone: Its antigen is not known. In the same sample, other DNA sequences code for this CDR3.

The authors ran the assay at deep level. The data were produced by immunoSEQ multiplex PCR, yet TCRdb's version contains in-frame clones alone and is incomplete. The sample shows millions of clones, roughly 96% of them seen only once. The source is a man aged 18-30 years in good health. Sequenced material: naive CD4+ T cells sorted from blood. Subset in this sample: CD45RA+ positively selected.

The CDR3 spells CASRQGGNQPQHF. The DNA of the CDR3 is TGTGCCAGCAGGCAGGGGGGCAATCAGCCCCAGCATTTT. V and J are TRBV28 and TRBJ1-5, with 7 bases fitting TRBD1. CDR1 is MDHEN, CDR2 SYDVKM, per germline. The CDR3 contains 13 residues. The V and J ends lost 6 bases and 2 bases, in that order; junction bases with no gene match: 1.